The 23 T cell receptor beta chains given below trace back to one sample, sequenced in a study of blood T cell repertoires in COVID-19 (dated by TCRdb to the early 2020s). Library prep was done by the immunoSEQ multiplex PCR assay. Sourced from immuneACCESS, this table was stored by TCRdb with only in-frame sequences that have V and J called. A share of the clones is absent; for the studies checked, an unresolved V gene accounts for under half, and the remainder has no known explanation. The sample data list 310,000 or so clones, and 87% of these were observed just once. Approximately 9% of the sample is taken by the ten largest. Specimen: PBMCs or T cells enriched from blood (not recorded which). Receptors originate from a woman aged 18-29 years who had recovered from COVID-19.

This chain connects TRBV15 to TRBJ1-4, with D perhaps matching TRBD1 (5 bases). This CDR3 region has 15 residues. Germline V gene data show CDR1 as LNHNV and CDR2 as YYDKDF (reference sequence). Deletions cut 3 bases from V and 7 bases from J, with 15 bases between. Written as DNA, the CDR3 is TGTGCCACCAGCAGGTCCCGGGACGGGGGTGAAAAACTGTTTTTT. This translates into CATSRSRDGGEKLFF.

The chain joins TRBV7-9 to TRBJ1-4, with D possibly matching TRBD1 (5 bases). The germline V and J ends were trimmed by 3 bases and 7 bases, with 12 bases remaining between them. CDR1 SEHNR and CDR2 FQNEAQ come from the germline V gene (reference sequence). The CDR3 sequence is 14 residues long. The CDR3 protein is CASSFWQGGEKLFF. The DNA of the CDR3 is TGTGCCAGCAGCTTTTGGCAGGGCGGTGAAAAACTGTTTTTT. The full variable domain, completed using reference TRBV7-9 and TRBJ1-4, is DTGVSQNPRHKITKRGQNVTFRCDPISEHNRLYWYRQTLGQGPEFLTYFQNEAQLEKSRLLSDRFSAERPKGSFSTLEIQRTEQGDSAMYLCASSFWQGGEKLFFGSGTQLSVL.

The CDR3 coding sequence is TGCGCCAGCAGCAGCGGGCAGGATCTTTTTTACTTGGGTGATGGCTACACCTTC. Translation: CASSSGQDLFYLGDGYTF. The rearrangement links TRBV4-3 to TRBJ1-2; D remains unclear. Germline lookup yields CDR1 LGHNA and CDR2 YSLEER. This CDR3 comprises 18 residues. With 5 bases removed from V and 6 bases from J, the gap between germline ends came to 28 bases.

This clone showed up many times. The V gene is TRBV5-6, the J gene TRBJ2-7; TRBD1 aligns across 9 bases. This CDR3 comprises 15 residues. Germline V gives CDR1 SGHDT, CDR2 YYEEEE. J gave up 5 bases and V 0 bases, and 6 bases lay outside the gene matches. CDR3 DNA sequence: TGTGCCAGCAGCTTGGCAGGGACAGGGTTCAACGAGCAGTACTTC. Encoded protein: CASSLAGTGFNEQYF.

V gene TRBV20-1 combines with J gene TRBJ2-4; D is perhaps TRBD1 (5 bases). Trimming took off 3 bases at V and 13 bases at J, with 13 bases between the two ends. Germline V gives CDR1 DFQATT, CDR2 SNEGSKA (reference sequence). This CDR3 is 11 amino acids long. This chain's CDR3 is CSASQGWVQYF. DNA for the CDR3: TGCAGTGCTAGCCAGGGTTGGGTACAGTACTTC.

The chain carries TRBV19 and TRBJ1-2; D unresolved. V dropped 2 bases and J dropped 8 bases, with 9 bases sitting between them. Germline CDR1 is LNHDA and CDR2 is SQIVND (reference sequence). This CDR3 comprises 12 residues. CDR3 residues: CASSIRGNGYTF. The CDR3 nucleotides are TGTGCCAGTAGTATACGAGGGAACGGCTACACCTTC.

The chain links TRBV5-4 to TRBJ2-1, with 8 bases lining up with TRBD2. This CDR3 comprises 15 residues. The junction had 10 bases not matched to a gene; V was cut back by 1 base and J by 10 bases. Germline loops: CDR1 SGHNT, CDR2 YYREEE (reference sequence). DNA for the CDR3: TGTGCCAGCAGCTTGAAAATCGAGGTAGCGGGAGAGCAGTTCTTC. Protein product: CASSLKIEVAGEQFF. The full variable domain, in which reference TRBV5-4 and TRBJ2-1 provide the parts outside the CDR3, is ETGVTQSPTHLIKTRGQQVTLRCSSQSGHNTVSWYQQALGQGPQFIFQYYREEENGRGNFPPRFSGLQFPNYSSELNVNALELDDSALYLCASSLKIEVAGEQFFGPGTRLTVL.

V usage is TRBV11-1 and J usage is TRBJ2-5; 7 bases fit TRBD2. Germline values: CDR1 SGHAT, CDR2 FQDESV (reference sequence). Losses at the gene ends were 3 bases for V and 2 bases for J; bases not matched to a gene: 9. The CDR3 spans 16 residues. In DNA form, the CDR3 reads TGTGCCAGCAGCTTCGATTTTTCGGGAGGACAAGAGACCCAGTACTTC. Residues: CASSFDFSGGQETQYF. The full variable domain, in which reference TRBV11-1 and TRBJ2-5 provide the parts outside the CDR3, is EAEVAQSPRYKITEKSQAVAFWCDPISGHATLYWYRQILGQGPELLVQFQDESVVDDSQLPKDRFSAERLKGVDSTLKIQPAELGDSAMYLCASSFDFSGGQETQYFGPGTRLLVL.

V gene TRBV2 combines with J gene TRBJ1-2, with D maybe TRBD1 (6 bases). This CDR3 region has 14 residues. The V end lost 6 bases, the J end lost 4 bases, and 15 bases lay between the germline ends. Germline CDR1 reads SNHLY; CDR2 reads FYNNEI. Here the CDR3 DNA reads TGTGCCAGCAGGGTGTTGGGGGCGGGCTATGGCTACACCTTC. This translates into CASRVLGAGYGYTF.

This chain connects TRBV4-3 to TRBJ1-1, with unresolved D. This CDR3 is 14 amino acids long. V was trimmed by 1 base and J by 0 bases, leaving 6 bases between them. CDR1 and CDR2 from the germline V gene are LGHNA and YSLEER. CDR3 protein: CASSQGPVNTEAFF. DNA of the CDR3: TGCGCCAGCAGCCAAGGTCCAGTGAACACTGAAGCTTTCTTT.

V is TRBV2 and J is TRBJ1-1; D is unclear. The V gene's germline CDR1 is SNHLY and CDR2 FYNNEI. Trimming removed 8 bases from V and 2 bases from J, with 12 bases in between. The CDR3 extends over 13 amino acids. DNA for the CDR3: TGTGCCAGCCGCACCGGAGGAAACACTGAAGCTTTCTTT. Its translation is CASRTGGNTEAFF.

The chain couples TRBV4-3 to TRBJ2-1; 7 nucleotides line up with TRBD1. Germline CDR1 LGHNA, CDR2 YSLEER. The CDR3 extends over 17 amino acids. The junction had 10 bases not matched to a gene; V was cut back by 0 bases and J by 5 bases. The CDR3 DNA is TGCGCCAGCAGCCAAGAATTATACAGGGGACCCAACAATGAGCAGTTCTTC. This codes for CASSQELYRGPNNEQFF.

The rearrangement links TRBV5-1 to TRBJ1-3; no definite D call. V was trimmed by 0 bases and J by 0 bases, leaving 4 bases between them. This CDR3 is 14 amino acids long. CDR1 and CDR2 (germline): SGHRS, YFSETQ. The CDR3 region is CASSLELSGNTIYF. The CDR3 region has the DNA TGCGCCAGCAGCTTGGAACTCTCTGGAAACACCATATATTTT.

The chain has TRBV5-1 and TRBJ1-1, with D perhaps TRBD1 (6 bases). Trimming cost V 1 base and J 0 bases, with 19 bases left between them. CDR3 length: 18 residues. Germline values: CDR1 SGHRS, CDR2 YFSETQ. The CDR3 DNA follows: TGCGCCAGCAGCTTGCGGCGTTTCCAGACAGGACTGAACACTGAAGCTTTCTTT. It specifies CASSLRRFQTGLNTEAFF.

This chain connects TRBV28 to TRBJ2-2, with D tentatively TRBD1 (5 bases). Germline V gives CDR1 MDHEN, CDR2 SYDVKM. V shed 2 bases and J shed 6 bases, with 16 bases lying between them. The CDR3 consists of 16 residues. CDR3 in DNA: TGTGCCAGCAGTTTACGTCGGCAGGGTCGGCCCGGGGAGCTGTTTTTT. The encoded protein is CASSLRRQGRPGELFF.

The gene calls are TRBV10-3 and TRBJ2-4, with 7 bases lining up with TRBD1. Germline CDR1 and CDR2: ENHRY and SYGVKD. The CDR3 runs 12 residues. J lost 8 bases, V lost 3 bases, and 1 base had no gene match. In DNA form, the CDR3 reads TGTGCCATCAGTGATACAGGGGACATTCAGTACTTC. As protein: CAISDTGDIQYF.

The chain combines TRBV30 with TRBJ1-1; D perhaps matches TRBD1 (5 bases). This CDR3 is built from 12 residues. CDR1 is GTSNPN and CDR2 is SVGIG in the germline V gene (reference sequence). V was cut by 6 bases and J by 1 base, with 9 bases left in between. The CDR3 here is CACYRTNTEAFF. CDR3 sequence (DNA): TGTGCCTGTTACAGGACGAACACTGAAGCTTTCTTT.

The rearrangement links TRBV5-4 to TRBJ2-6, with 8 bases identical to TRBD1. The CDR3 contains 17 residues. J lost 1 base, V lost 5 bases, and 8 bases had no gene match. CDR1 is SGHNT and CDR2 is YYREEE in the germline V gene (reference sequence). CDR3 residues: CASRTGQGGSGANVLTF. CDR3 DNA sequence: TGTGCCAGCAGGACCGGACAGGGAGGATCTGGGGCCAACGTCCTGACTTTC.

V gene TRBV18 combines with J gene TRBJ2-7; 10 bases agree with TRBD1. The length of the CDR3 is 14 residues. V was pared by 3 bases and J by 7 bases, with 6 bases of the junction left unmatched. Germline CDR1 KGHSH, CDR2 LQKENI. The CDR3 spells CASSPRGQGWEQYF. CDR3 coding DNA: TGTGCCAGCTCACCCAGGGGACAGGGGTGGGAGCAGTACTTC.

For this clone: The same CDR3 arises from other DNA sequences in this sample as well. This chain uses TRBV28 with TRBJ1-5; no definite D call. Germline loops: CDR1 MDHEN, CDR2 SYDVKM. V was cut by 6 bases and J by 2 bases, with 14 bases left in between. The CDR3 consists of 15 residues. The CDR3 sequence: CASSPPGWGNQPQHF. Here the CDR3 DNA reads TGTGCCAGCAGCCCCCCAGGTTGGGGCAATCAGCCCCAGCATTTT.

This clone was picked up many times. CDR3 bases: TGTGCCAGCAGCTTGGCCCGGGGGAATGAGCAGTTCTTC. Translating gives CASSLARGNEQFF. The chain uses TRBV5-4 and TRBJ2-1; maybe TRBD2 (6 bases). CDR3 size: 13 residues. In germline, CDR1 is SGHNT, CDR2 YYREEE (reference sequence). V gave up 0 bases and J gave up 7 bases, with 8 bases separating them.

This clone was recorded only once. The chain recombines TRBV27 with TRBJ1-2; TRBD1 aligns across 8 bases. The CDR3 consists of 17 residues. CDR1 and CDR2 (germline): MNHEY, SMNVEV (reference sequence). The V gene end was trimmed by 5 bases and the J gene end by 2 bases; junction bases not matched to a gene: 13. As DNA, the CDR3 is TGTGCCAGCAGTCAAACTGTTAGACAGGGGATGAACTATGGCTACACCTTC. Translation gives CASSQTVRQGMNYGYTF.

This clone was detected once. The chain recombines TRBV5-1 with TRBJ2-3; a possible D gene is TRBD1 (6 bases). CDR3 length: 14 residues. In germline, CDR1 is SGHRS, CDR2 YFSETQ. V gave up 5 bases and J gave up 6 bases, with 16 bases separating them. The CDR3 bases are TGCGCCAGCAGTTCGGGGCGACAGGATGATACGCAGTATTTT. Protein product: CASSSGRQDDTQYF.